This note documents a single T cell receptor beta chain sequence. Its specificity is unknown. The data derive from a study of T-cell memory formation after mild COVID-19. Regarding the study as a whole: A second wave of clones peaked on day 37, and their SARS-CoV-2 specificity went unconfirmed. Of the contracting clones, CD4+ ones lay mainly in CM and EM, and CD8+ ones in EMRA. CD4/CD8 balance held among clones contracting day 15 to 85, and later expanders leaned CD4+.

CDR1 is SEHNR and CDR2 is FQNEAQ in the germline V gene (reference sequence). The CDR3 covers 17 residues. V dropped 10 bases and J dropped 7; count of bases not matched to a gene: 21. TCRdb fed the 5' RACE reads into MiXCR, producing one record per CDR3 protein. This table holds a few hundred thousand distinct CDR3 sequences, around a fifth found once. This clonotype was obtained from an adult woman who had mild COVID-19 (a few samples of this study predate the infection). Cell type and time point are not known. Sequenced material: PBMCs or a T cell subset sorted from them (not recorded which). The rearrangement links TRBV7-9 to TRBJ2-1; TRBD2 aligns across 8 bases. The CDR3 reads CATWGAGELSPGNEQFF. DNA of the CDR3: TGTGCCACCTGGGGAGCGGGAGAACTTTCCCCGGGGAATGAGCAGTTCTTC.